The 26 T cell receptor beta chains given below trace back to one sample, sequenced in a study of T-cell reconstitution after alpha-beta-depleted transplantation in children. Unique molecular identifiers were incorporated during preparation of the TCRbeta library. TCRdb reprocessed the PCR reads via MiXCR and lists one record per CDR3 protein. The table shows fewer than 750,000 distinct CDR3 sequences, with 20% to 25% occurring only once. The sample in question was PBMCs, mostly from graft donor cells, obtained 360 days after TCRalphabeta/CD19-depleted stem cell transplant. Source of these receptors: a boy under two years old who had a stem cell transplant for acute myeloid leukemia, so the T cells may come from the graft donor.

The chain employs TRBV20-1 and TRBJ2-6; D is undetermined. Germline V gives CDR1 DFQATT, CDR2 SNEGSKA (reference sequence). Trimming stripped 1 base from V and 1 base from J, with 11 bases between. The CDR3 contains 16 residues. The CDR3 loop is CSARVAYRSGANVLTF. The CDR3 nucleotides read TGCAGTGCTAGAGTAGCTTATCGTTCTGGGGCCAACGTCCTGACTTTC.

J is TRBJ2-4 and V is TRBV4-3, with TRBD1 matching 11 bases. With 3 bases clipped from V and 1 base from J, the junction kept 11 bases outside the gene matches. Germline V gives CDR1 LGHNA, CDR2 YSLEER. This CDR3 contains 19 residues. The CDR3 region is CASSQIRTGGLGAKNIQYF. The DNA for the CDR3 is TGCGCCAGCAGCCAGATACGGACAGGGGGCCTCGGGGCCAAAAACATTCAGTACTTC.

This clonotype turned up a few times. J is TRBJ2-1 and V is TRBV3-1, with 10 nucleotides matching TRBD1. Germline-derived CDR1 and CDR2 are LGHDT and YNNKEL (reference sequence). This CDR3 is 21 amino acids long. The junction had 19 bases not matched to a gene; V was cut back by 1 base and J by 4 bases. The CDR3 here is CASSQVFRDRGYPILYNEQFF. In nucleotides, the CDR3 is TGTGCCAGCAGCCAAGTTTTCCGGGACAGGGGATACCCAATCCTTTACAATGAGCAGTTCTTC.

This clonotype was detected only a few times. V and J are TRBV7-2 and TRBJ2-7; possibly TRBD1 or TRBD2 for D (5 bases each). The V gene's germline CDR1 is SGHTA and CDR2 FQGNSA. Trimming left V 4 bases short and J 1 base short, with 11 bases between. The CDR3 runs to 14 residues. The CDR3 region has the DNA TGTGCCAGCAGCTCGCAGGGCGGGTCCTACGAGCAGTACTTC. Protein sequence: CASSSQGGSYEQYF.

The rearrangement links TRBV29-1 to TRBJ1-1; perhaps TRBD1 as D (6 bases). The CDR3 sequence is 14 residues long. CDR1 is SQVTM and CDR2 is ANQGSEA in the germline V gene. The CDR3 protein is CSTTGTLGGTEAFF. The CDR3 DNA reads as TGCTCCACAACAGGGACCCTGGGAGGCACTGAAGCTTTCTTT.

The rearrangement uses TRBV9 and TRBJ2-7; D is possibly TRBD2 (6 bases). Between the trimmed V and J ends, which lost 0 bases and 7 bases, there was a span of 14 bases. Germline V lookup: CDR1 SGDLS, CDR2 YYNGEE. This CDR3 contains 14 residues. CDR3 bases: TGTGCCAGCAGCGTAGTAGGATCCGGGGGAGAGCAGTACTTC. Its protein is CASSVVGSGGEQYF.

The table lists this clonotype with a few counts. V gene TRBV7-2 combines with J gene TRBJ2-7; TRBD2 aligns across 11 bases. The CDR3 spans 15 residues. Trimming cost V 5 bases and J 2 bases; bases outside gene matches: 5. Germline CDR1 reads SGHTA; CDR2 reads FQGNSA. The CDR3: CASSATSGGTYEQYF. The CDR3 nucleotides read TGTGCCAGCAGCGCCACTAGCGGGGGTACCTACGAGCAGTACTTC.

The gene calls are TRBV29-1 and TRBJ1-1; D is unresolved. Germline V gene sequence: CDR1 SQVTM, CDR2 ANQGSEA. The CDR3 extends over 13 amino acids. V was cut by 4 bases and J by 0 bases, with 9 bases left in between. In DNA, the CDR3 is TGCAGCGTTGTAAAGCGGATGAACACTGAAGCTTTCTTT. Translation gives CSVVKRMNTEAFF.

This clonotype has a handful of counts. V usage is TRBV20-1 and J usage is TRBJ2-7; no clear D gene. Germline CDR1 and CDR2: DFQATT and SNEGSKA (reference sequence). This CDR3 is built from 12 residues. The V gene lost 3 bases and the J gene lost 0 bases, with 6 bases spanning the gap. The CDR3 DNA is TGCAGTGCTAGTCCGCACTCCTACGAGCAGTACGTC. As protein: CSASPHSYEQYV.

This chain joins TRBV6-1 and TRBJ2-1, with 11 positions matching TRBD2. Per the germline V gene, CDR1 is MNHNS and CDR2 is SASEGT. V was clipped by 6 bases and J by 7 bases; unmatched bases: 14. The CDR3 runs 17 residues. The CDR3 nucleotides are TGTGCCAGCAGGGATAAGACTAGCGGGGTCTCCGGGAATGAGCAGTTCTTC. As protein: CASRDKTSGVSGNEQFF.

The chain employs TRBV7-3 and TRBJ2-7, with D unclear. Germline assignment: CDR1 SGHTA and CDR2 FQGTGA. Trimming took off 5 bases at V and 5 bases at J, with 19 bases between the two ends. The CDR3 is 15 amino acids. The CDR3 loop reads CASSPSPGGTNEQYF. DNA for the CDR3: TGTGCCAGCAGCCCCAGTCCAGGTGGAACAAACGAGCAGTACTTC.

In this sample, this clonotype turned up many times. The rearrangement uses TRBV4-3 and TRBJ2-3, with D possibly being TRBD1 (5 bases). V dropped 2 bases and J dropped 6 bases, with 15 bases sitting between them. The CDR3 runs 15 residues. Germline lookup yields CDR1 LGHNA and CDR2 YSLEER. This CDR3 is CASSQSQAVYDTQYF. In nucleotides, the CDR3 is TGCGCCAGCAGCCAATCACAGGCGGTTTATGATACGCAGTATTTT.

The chain employs TRBV3-1 and TRBJ1-1, with a tentative D call TRBD1 (6 bases). Germline loops: CDR1 LGHDT, CDR2 YNNKEL (reference sequence). CDR3 length equals 15 residues. V gave up 3 bases and J gave up 2 bases, with 13 bases separating them. The DNA for the CDR3 is TGTGCCAGCAGCCATCAACAGGGCTCCAACACTGAAGCTTTCTTT. Translating gives CASSHQQGSNTEAFF.

This clonotype turned up a few times. V and J are TRBV2 and TRBJ1-4, with a possible D match to TRBD1 (6 bases). Germline CDR1 SNHLY, CDR2 FYNNEI. V lost 4 bases to trimming and J lost 8 bases, with 11 bases between them. This CDR3 comprises 13 residues. The DNA of the CDR3 is TGTGCCAGCAGTGTTCAGGGGTGGGAAAAACTGTTTTTT. The encoded protein is CASSVQGWEKLFF. The variable domain in full, with the rest retrieved from reference TRBV2 and TRBJ1-4, is EPEVTQTPSHQVTQMGQEVILRCVPISNHLYFYWYRQILGQKVEFLVSFYNNEISEKSEIFDDQFSVERPDGSNFTLKIRSTKLEDSAMYFCASSVQGWEKLFFGSGTQLSVL.

This clonotype was recorded many times. The chain carries TRBV7-8 and TRBJ2-4; D may be TRBD1 or TRBD2 (5 bases each). Germline V CDR1 and CDR2: SGHVS, FQNEAQ. Deletions cut 5 bases from V and 0 bases from J, with 11 bases between. CDR3 length: 15 residues. The CDR3 spells CASSRDRVAKNIQYF. In DNA form, the CDR3 reads TGTGCCAGCAGCAGGGACCGAGTAGCCAAAAACATTCAGTACTTC.

The table lists this clonotype with many counts. The chain joins TRBV20-1 to TRBJ1-5; 7 bases agree with TRBD1. This CDR3 is built from 16 residues. The V segment lost 7 bases and the J segment 0 bases; nucleotides outside the gene matches: 12. The germline gives CDR1 DFQATT, CDR2 SNEGSKA (reference sequence). CDR3 region: CSVPGQLVHSNQPQHF. For the CDR3, the DNA is TGCAGTGTGCCGGGACAGTTGGTTCATAGCAATCAGCCCCAGCATTTT.

V is TRBV4-3 and J is TRBJ1-1; 8 bases fit TRBD1. The CDR3 runs 16 residues. Germline CDR1 reads LGHNA; CDR2 reads YSLEER. With V trimmed by 4 bases and J by 8 bases, 15 bases remained unmatched. CDR3 sequence reads: CASSPGAGGDSREAFF. The CDR3 DNA sequence: TGCGCCAGCAGCCCCGGTGCAGGGGGCGACTCAAGGGAAGCTTTCTTT.

This clonotype was detected many times. The gene calls are TRBV11-2 and TRBJ2-2; D remains unclear. The CDR3 is 14 amino acids. V lost 1 base and J 3 bases, leaving 6 bases between the germline ends. The germline CDR1 and CDR2 sequences are SGHAT and FQNNGV. CDR3 loop: CASSLGLDTGELFF. CDR3 coding DNA: TGTGCCAGCAGCTTAGGTCTGGACACCGGGGAGCTGTTTTTT. Supplemented by reference TRBV11-2 and TRBJ2-2, the full variable domain reads EAGVAQSPRYKIIEKRQSVAFWCNPISGHATLYWYQQILGQGPKLLIQFQNNGVVDDSQLPKDRFSAERLKGVDSTLKIQPAKLEDSAVYLCASSLGLDTGELFFGEGSRLTVL.

This clonotype was observed a few times. The V gene is TRBV29-1, the J gene TRBJ2-3; 8 bases are a match to TRBD1. V shed 6 bases and J 1 base; nucleotides not matched to a gene: 6. Per the germline V gene, CDR1 is SQVTM and CDR2 is ANQGSEA. CDR3 size: 14 residues. This chain's CDR3 is CSVVDRGRTDTQYF. Written as DNA, the CDR3 is TGCAGCGTAGTAGACAGGGGACGCACAGATACGCAGTATTTT.

The rearrangement links TRBV6-2 or TRBV6-3 to TRBJ2-7, with TRBD1 matching 7 bases. The V gene end was trimmed by 0 bases and the J gene end by 3 bases; junction bases not matched to a gene: 5. The CDR3 is 15 amino acids. Per the germline V gene, CDR1 is MNHEY and CDR2 is SVGEGT. CDR3 sequence reads: CASSYSKQGDYEQYF. CDR3 coding DNA: TGTGCCAGCAGTTACTCGAAGCAGGGGGACTACGAGCAGTACTTC.

This clonotype was seen repeatedly, ten times or more. J is TRBJ2-5 and V is TRBV20-1; 8 positions agree with TRBD2. V dropped 6 bases and J dropped 1; count of bases not matched to a gene: 7. The CDR3 length is 14 residues. Germline assignment: CDR1 DFQATT and CDR2 SNEGSKA (reference sequence). CDR3 DNA sequence: TGCAGTGCCACAGCGGGGGTTCCCCAAGAGACCCAGTACTTC. Its translation is CSATAGVPQETQYF.

The chain joins TRBV6-5 to TRBJ2-1; 8 bases agree with TRBD2. V shed 2 bases, J shed 11 bases, and the junction held 17 bases outside the gene matches. CDR3 length: 17 residues. CDR1 MNHEY and CDR2 SVGAGI come from the germline V gene. The CDR3, as DNA: TGTGCCAGCAGTTACCGAATCATAGCGGGGAGAACGGATCAGCAGTTCTTC. Its translation: CASSYRIIAGRTDQQFF.

This chain connects TRBV7-9 to TRBJ1-4; the match to TRBD1 covers 7 bases. The ends lost 4 bases at V and 8 bases at J; junction bases unmatched: 7. Germline lookup yields CDR1 SEHNR and CDR2 FQNEAQ (reference sequence). The length of the CDR3 is 14 residues. The CDR3 DNA reads as TGTGCCAGCAGCTCGACAGGGATGGGAGAAAAACTGTTTTTT. This sequence encodes CASSSTGMGEKLFF.

The rearrangement links TRBV5-5 to TRBJ2-7; D may be TRBD1 or TRBD2 (7 bases each). The CDR3 extends over 14 amino acids. V was clipped by 4 bases and J by 4 bases, with 15 bases between them. CDR1 is SGHKS, CDR2 YYEKEE, per germline (reference sequence). This chain's CDR3 is CASSLRGGVYEQYV. In DNA, the CDR3 is TGTGCCAGCAGCCTCAGGGGGGGAGTTTACGAGCAGTACGTC.

This clonotype was found once. In nucleotides, the CDR3 is TGCGCCAGCAGCTCTGGCGGGACCATCACAGATACGCAGTATTTT. Translating it yields CASSSGGTITDTQYF. The V and J genes are TRBV4-1 and TRBJ2-3; D may be TRBD2 (6 bases). V was cut by 5 bases and J by 2 bases, with 14 bases left in between. There are 15 residues in the CDR3. From germline, CDR1 is MGHRA and CDR2 YSYEKL.

This clonotype was recorded at least ten times. This chain joins TRBV12-3 or TRBV12-4 and TRBJ2-1; 11 bases are a match to TRBD2. With 6 bases clipped from V and 5 bases from J, the junction kept 15 bases outside the gene matches. The CDR3 contains 18 residues. For the CDR3, the DNA is TGTGCCAGCAGGACAACTCGACTAGCGGGGTCCCTAGACAATGAGCAGTTCTTC. Protein: CASRTTRLAGSLDNEQFF.